Described below is a single T cell receptor (beta chain) sequence and its context. Sample barcodes and UMIs were carried by the TCR alpha and TCR beta cDNA libraries that 5'RACE generated with constant-segment primers. TCRdb re-called the 5' RACE reads through MiXCR, storing one row per CDR3 protein. The sample has some 490,000 distinct CDR3 sequences, approximately 18% seen once; the top ten hold 9% to 15%. This CDR3 is built from 15 residues. V was shortened by 6 bases and J by 0 bases, with 15 bases between the two germline ends. The data originate from a study of T-cell memory formation after mild COVID-19.

The TCR originated in an adult woman who had mild COVID-19 (a few samples of this study predate the infection). Cell type and time point are not known. The genes are TRBV12-3 or TRBV12-4 and TRBJ2-7; possible D gene TRBD1, 8 bases. Sequencing input: PBMCs or a T cell subset sorted from them (not recorded which). CDR3 protein: CASRATGGASYEQYF. CDR3 in DNA: TGTGCCAGCAGGGCAACAGGGGGGGCCTCCTACGAGCAGTACTTC.